Below, 32 T cell receptor beta chains from the same sample are listed, as sequenced in a study of blood T cell repertoires in COVID-19 (dated by TCRdb to the early 2020s). Receptor libraries were prepared by the immunoSEQ multiplex PCR assay. TCRdb retrieved this table from immuneACCESS and kept in-frame rearrangements only. Not all clones are present; in checked studies, unresolved V genes account for under half, and no reason is known for the remainder. The sample has around 99,000 clones on record, around 80% of them singletons. The ten largest clones capture about 4.1% of the sample. The sample was peripheral blood. The receptors stem from a human donor in a cohort sampled during active or convalescent COVID-19.

CDR3 nucleotide sequence: TGTGCCAGCAGCCCCGGTTCGGGGGTCCACACTGAAGCTTTCTTT. Its protein is CASSPGSGVHTEAFF. The chain is built from TRBV7-2 and TRBJ1-1; perhaps TRBD1 as D (5 bases). Germline CDR1 and CDR2: SGHTA and FQGNSA. The V and J ends lost 5 bases and 3 bases respectively, with 16 bases between them. The length of the CDR3 is 15 residues.

The chain links TRBV3-1 (or the pseudogene TRBV3-2) to TRBJ2-3, with TRBD2 as a possible D gene (5 bases). The V gene's germline CDR1 is LGHDT and CDR2 YNNKEL (reference sequence). The germline V and J ends were trimmed by 0 bases and 6 bases, with 13 bases remaining between them. The CDR3 loop spans 15 amino acids. In DNA form, the CDR3 reads TGTGCCAGCAGCCAAGATCGCTTCGCGGGTGATACGCAGTATTTT. Residues: CASSQDRFAGDTQYF.

The rearrangement links TRBV19 to TRBJ1-5, with 8 bases identical to TRBD1. Germline V gene sequence: CDR1 LNHDA, CDR2 SQIVND (reference sequence). The length of the CDR3 is 16 residues. J gave up 9 bases and V 7 bases, and 17 bases lay outside the gene matches. CDR3 region: CASKDPLGQGAWPQHF. The DNA for the CDR3 is TGTGCCAGTAAAGACCCGCTAGGGCAGGGGGCTTGGCCCCAGCATTTT.

This chain uses TRBV19 with TRBJ1-2; 7 bases map to TRBD1. CDR1 is LNHDA and CDR2 is SQIVND in the germline V gene (reference sequence). V was pared by 5 bases and J by 4 bases, with 10 bases of the junction left unmatched. The CDR3 loop spans 15 amino acids. The CDR3 is CASSARGQRSYGYTF. CDR3 sequence (DNA): TGTGCCAGTAGTGCCCGGGGACAGCGGAGCTATGGCTACACCTTC.

J is TRBJ2-4 and V is TRBV19; 9 bases match TRBD1. The length of the CDR3 is 17 residues. The germline CDR1 and CDR2 sequences are LNHDA and SQIVND (reference sequence). J was trimmed by 0 bases and V by 1 base; bases with no gene match: 4. DNA of the CDR3: TGTGCCAGTAGTATAGGGGGGGGACAGGGAGCCAAAAACATTCAGTACTTC. Amino acids: CASSIGGGQGAKNIQYF.

This clone was seen only a few times. The genes are TRBV11-1 and TRBJ1-5; 8 nucleotides agree with TRBD1. Looked up from germline, CDR1 is SGHAT and CDR2 is FQDESV (reference sequence). V trimming: 4 bases; J trimming: 4 bases; junction bases outside the gene matches: 9. This CDR3 is 16 amino acids long. DNA for the CDR3: TGTGCCAGCAGCTCCGACTGGACAGGGCGTAATCAGCCCCAGCATTTT. Translated: CASSSDWTGRNQPQHF.

This sequence joins TRBV9 and TRBJ1-5, with D maybe TRBD1 (5 bases). CDR1 and CDR2 (germline): SGDLS, YYNGEE. The CDR3 extends over 14 amino acids. V was clipped by 4 bases and J by 4 bases, with 12 bases between them. CDR3 DNA: TGTGCCAGCAGCCTTGGACATCGGAATCAGCCCCAGCATTTT. Translated: CASSLGHRNQPQHF. The full variable domain, its missing parts supplied by reference TRBV9 and TRBJ1-5, is DSGVTQTPKHLITATGQRVTLRCSPRSGDLSVYWYQQSLDQGLQFLIQYYNGEERAKGNILERFSAQQFPDLHSELNLSSLELGDSALYFCASSLGHRNQPQHFGDGTRLSIL.

The V gene is TRBV5-4, the J gene TRBJ2-4; 9 bases align to TRBD1. The CDR3 consists of 14 residues. CDR1 and CDR2 (germline): SGHNT, YYREEE (reference sequence). V lost 3 bases and J lost 7; bases outside the gene matches: 5. CDR3: CASSSDRGTNIQYF. CDR3 in DNA: TGTGCCAGCAGCTCGGACAGGGGTACGAACATTCAGTACTTC.

The chain couples TRBV2 to TRBJ2-5; 14 bases agree with TRBD2. Germline lookup yields CDR1 SNHLY and CDR2 FYNNEI. The ends lost 3 bases at V and 3 bases at J; junction bases unmatched: 3. The CDR3 is made up of 16 amino acids. The CDR3 bases are TGTGCCAGCAGTGATTTGGGACTAGCGGGAGAAGAGACCCAGTACTTC. Amino acids: CASSDLGLAGEETQYF.

The chain carries TRBV2 and TRBJ2-2, with 9 bases lining up with TRBD2. Per germline, CDR1 SNHLY and CDR2 FYNNEI. The CDR3 spans 16 residues. J was trimmed by 3 bases and V by 7 bases; bases with no gene match: 9. The CDR3 DNA sequence: TGTGCCAGCACGGCTAGCGGGATGGTCGACACCGGGGAGCTGTTTTTT. As protein: CASTASGMVDTGELFF.

The chain carries TRBV3-1 (or the pseudogene TRBV3-2) and TRBJ1-1; D unclear. The V end was cut by 1 base, the J end by 7 bases, with 10 bases between. The CDR3 sequence is 13 residues long. Germline V gene lookup returns CDR1 LGHDT and CDR2 YNNKEL (reference sequence). Written as DNA, the CDR3 is TGTGCCAGCAGCCAAGCGTTGGGCATTGAAGCTTTCTTT. The encoded protein is CASSQALGIEAFF.

This chain joins TRBV23-1 and TRBJ2-7, with D unresolved. TRBV23-1 is flagged as an ORF with uncertain function. Trimming cost V 3 bases and J 3 bases, with 3 bases left between them. The CDR3 consists of 11 residues. For the CDR3, the DNA is TGCGCCAGCAGTCACAACTACGAGCAGTACTTC. It yields the protein CASSHNYEQYF.

V and J are TRBV28 and TRBJ1-2; TRBD1 matches at 9 bases. V shed 6 bases and J 8 bases; nucleotides not matched to a gene: 7. This CDR3 spans 13 amino acids. Germline V gene lookup returns CDR1 MDHEN and CDR2 SYDVKM. The CDR3 sequence is CASRTGGTRGYTF. DNA for the CDR3: TGTGCCAGCAGGACAGGGGGTACTCGGGGCTACACCTTC.

The genes are TRBV21-1 and TRBJ1-3; the table assigns TRBD1, which was not confirmed against the DNA. TRBV21-1 counts as a pseudogene. This CDR3 contains 18 residues. The CDR3 nucleotides are TGTGCCAGCAGCACATGGGGGGACAGGACCATCTCTGGAAACACCATATATTTT. Encoded protein: CASSTWGDRTISGNTIYF.

This chain joins TRBV6-5 and TRBJ2-3, with 12 positions matching TRBD2. V was pared by 0 bases and J by 9 bases, with 4 bases of the junction left unmatched. Germline V gene sequence: CDR1 MNHEY, CDR2 SVGAGI. The length of the CDR3 is 15 residues. The CDR3 loop reads CASSYSGTSGGTQYF. CDR3 sequence (DNA): TGTGCCAGCAGTTACTCGGGAACTAGCGGGGGGACGCAGTATTTT.

The V and J genes are TRBV6-5 and TRBJ2-2, with 11 bases aligning to TRBD1. The CDR3 spans 15 residues. The V and J ends lost 5 bases and 6 bases, in that order; junction bases with no gene match: 5. Germline CDR1 reads MNHEY; CDR2 reads SVGAGI. CDR3 bases: TGTGCCAGCAGTCTAGGACAGGGGGCGCCCGGGGAGCTGTTTTTT. Amino acids: CASSLGQGAPGELFF.

The gene calls are TRBV12-5 and TRBJ2-1, with D possibly TRBD2 on 6 matching bases. CDR3 size: 15 residues. The V gene lost 3 bases and the J gene lost 7 bases, with 16 bases spanning the gap. Germline assignment: CDR1 LGHNT and CDR2 FRNRAP. CDR3 residues: CASGLKEGPRNEQFF. CDR3 nucleotide sequence: TGTGCTAGTGGTTTAAAGGAGGGCCCCAGGAATGAGCAGTTCTTC.

This rearrangement joins TRBV7-2 to TRBJ2-1; 9 bases fit TRBD2. The ends lost 3 bases at V and 13 bases at J; junction bases unmatched: 4. The CDR3 length is 12 residues. Germline CDR1 is SGHTA and CDR2 is FQGNSA. The CDR3 is CASSFYGTSQFF. The CDR3 nucleotides are TGTGCCAGCAGCTTCTACGGGACTAGCCAGTTCTTC. Complete variable domain (other parts from reference TRBV7-2 and TRBJ2-1): GAGVSQSPSNKVTEKGKDVELRCDPISGHTALYWYRQSLGQGLEFLIYFQGNSAPDKSGLPSDRFSAERTGGSVSTLTIQRTQQEDSAVYLCASSFYGTSQFFGPGTRLTVL.

This clone was observed a handful of times. CDR3 protein: CASRAEPGQCGTGELFF. CDR3 nucleotide sequence: TGCGCCAGCAGAGCGGAACCGGGACAGTGTGGCACCGGGGAGCTGTTTTTT. The rearrangement joins TRBV10-1 to TRBJ2-2, with 7 bases fitting TRBD1. CDR1 is WNHNN and CDR2 is SYGVQD in the germline V gene (reference sequence). Germline trimming cut 6 bases from V and 4 bases from J; bases unmatched to any gene: 14. The CDR3 totals 17 residues.

J is TRBJ1-2 and V is TRBV28; no reliable D call. Germline-derived CDR1 and CDR2 are MDHEN and SYDVKM. This CDR3 is 12 amino acids long. Trimming shortened V by 5 bases and J by 5 bases, and 9 bases separated the two germline ends. CDR3 nucleotide sequence: TGTGCCAGCAGTCACAGTGATTATGGCTACACCTTC. Translating it yields CASSHSDYGYTF.

J is TRBJ2-2 and V is TRBV14; perhaps TRBD1 as D (5 bases). Germline-derived CDR1 and CDR2 are SGHDN and FVKESK. There are 14 residues in the CDR3. Trimming left V 4 bases short and J 6 bases short, with 12 bases between. CDR3 bases: TGTGCCAGCAGCCCCGCAGGGATCTCCGGGGAGCTGTTTTTT. Its translation: CASSPAGISGELFF.

V gene TRBV30 combines with J gene TRBJ1-5; D ambiguous. CDR3 length: 14 residues. Trimming cost V 3 bases and J 4 bases, with 13 bases left between them. Germline V gene sequence: CDR1 GTSNPN, CDR2 SVGIG (reference sequence). The CDR3 is CAWRGGMGNQPQHF. The CDR3 region has the DNA TGTGCCTGGAGAGGAGGTATGGGGAATCAGCCCCAGCATTTT.

This clone was counted a single time. The chain employs TRBV19 and TRBJ1-5, with D perhaps TRBD1 (6 bases). The CDR3 spans 14 residues. V was shortened by 5 bases and J by 4 bases, with 12 bases between the two germline ends. The germline CDR1 and CDR2 sequences are LNHDA and SQIVND (reference sequence). The CDR3 bases are TGTGCCAGTAGTGTACAGGGTCCAAATCAGCCCCAGCATTTT. Protein: CASSVQGPNQPQHF.

The CDR3 nucleotides read TGCGCCAGCAGGCCGGGACAGGGTCTTCTTGGCCAAGAGACCCAGTACTTC. Translating gives CASRPGQGLLGQETQYF. J is TRBJ2-5 and V is TRBV5-1, with 9 positions matching TRBD1. Germline values: CDR1 SGHRS, CDR2 YFSETQ. With 5 bases clipped from V and 1 base from J, the junction kept 12 bases outside the gene matches. CDR3 length: 17 residues.

In this sample, this clone turned up a few times. The rearrangement joins TRBV6-5 to TRBJ2-4, with D possibly matching TRBD1 (6 bases). The length of the CDR3 is 14 residues. Looked up from germline, CDR1 is MNHEY and CDR2 is SVGAGI. The V end was cut by 2 bases, the J end by 7 bases, with 12 bases between. DNA of the CDR3: TGTGCCAGCAGTTACCCAGGGGTCGGCAACATTCAGTACTTC. It translates to CASSYPGVGNIQYF.

V gene TRBV7-9 combines with J gene TRBJ1-6, with D hard to call. Trimming removed 3 bases at V and 7 bases at J, with 10 bases between. This CDR3 has 14 amino acids. The germline CDR1 and CDR2 sequences are SEHNR and FQNEAQ (reference sequence). The CDR3 coding sequence is TGTGCCAGCAGCTTTGCCTTGGAGAATTCACCCCTCCACTTT. Its translation is CASSFALENSPLHF.

The CDR3 is CASSLGGRETQYF. The CDR3 bases are TGCGCCAGCAGCTTGGGGGGCAGGGAGACCCAGTACTTC. The rearrangement joins TRBV5-1 to TRBJ2-5; a possible D gene is TRBD1 (5 bases). The germline V and J ends were trimmed by 0 bases and 5 bases, with 8 bases remaining between them. Germline V gene lookup returns CDR1 SGHRS and CDR2 YFSETQ. The CDR3 has 13 residues.

This chain links TRBV7-9 with TRBJ2-7; no definite D call. The CDR3 is made up of 11 amino acids. V was cut by 2 bases and J by 7 bases, with 6 bases left in between. Looked up from germline, CDR1 is SEHNR and CDR2 is FQNEAQ (reference sequence). DNA of the CDR3: TGTGCCAGCAGCTTATCAGTGGAGCAGTACTTC. It specifies CASSLSVEQYF.

This clone came up a few times. This sequence joins TRBV5-4 and TRBJ1-1; possible D gene TRBD1, 5 bases. CDR1 is SGHNT, CDR2 YYREEE, per germline (reference sequence). This CDR3 region has 13 residues. V gave up 3 bases and J gave up 1 base, with 7 bases separating them. The DNA for the CDR3 is TGTGCCAGCAGCTACCAGGGGAACACTGAAGCTTTCTTT. Protein: CASSYQGNTEAFF.

This clone has more than one count but fewer than ten. The CDR3 region is CASSPSPGLGSEQYF. DNA for the CDR3: TGTGCCAGCTCACCTAGCCCGGGACTGGGCTCGGAGCAGTACTTC. The chain combines TRBV18 with TRBJ2-7; the D gene is possibly TRBD2 (6 bases). Germline V gives CDR1 KGHSH, CDR2 LQKENI. Deletions cut 3 bases from V and 7 bases from J, with 19 bases between. The CDR3 has 15 amino acids.

The chain joins TRBV5-1 to TRBJ1-3; maybe TRBD1 (5 bases). Trimming cost V 0 bases and J 2 bases, with 12 bases left between them. The CDR3 has 16 amino acids. The germline gives CDR1 SGHRS, CDR2 YFSETQ. CDR3 in DNA: TGCGCCAGCAGCTTGGTTGGGGGGATTCCTGGAAACACCATATATTTT. Residues: CASSLVGGIPGNTIYF.

The rearrangement links TRBV19 to TRBJ2-7, with 9 bases identical to TRBD2. Trimming at V came to 4 bases and at J to 5 bases, leaving 6 bases not matched to a gene. Per germline, CDR1 LNHDA and CDR2 SQIVND (reference sequence). The CDR3 runs 14 residues. CDR3 sequence reads: CASSRRTSVDEQYF. In DNA, the CDR3 is TGTGCCAGTAGTAGAAGGACTAGCGTAGACGAGCAGTACTTC.